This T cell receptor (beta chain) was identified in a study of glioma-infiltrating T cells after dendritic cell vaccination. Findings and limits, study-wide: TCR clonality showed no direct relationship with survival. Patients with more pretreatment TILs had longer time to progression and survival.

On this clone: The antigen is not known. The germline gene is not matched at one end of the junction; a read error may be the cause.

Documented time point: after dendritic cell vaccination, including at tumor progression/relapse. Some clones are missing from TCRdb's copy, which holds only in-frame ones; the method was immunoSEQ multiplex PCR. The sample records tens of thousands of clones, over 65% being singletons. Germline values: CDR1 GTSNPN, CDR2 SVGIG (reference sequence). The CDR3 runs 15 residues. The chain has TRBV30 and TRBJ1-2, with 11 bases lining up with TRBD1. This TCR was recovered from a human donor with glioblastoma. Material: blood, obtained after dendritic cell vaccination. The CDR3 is CAWSRSGQGVSGYAF. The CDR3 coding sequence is TGTGCCTGGAGCCGGTCGGGACAGGGGGTGTCGGGCTACGCCTTC.